This paragraph covers one T cell receptor beta chain sequence. Its antigen is as yet unknown. The study pooled second doses at about 4 or about 12 weeks. Germline loops: CDR1 SGHTA, CDR2 FQGNSA. The CDR3 runs 17 residues. V was shortened by 7 bases and J by 0 bases, with 20 bases between the two germline ends. This entry belongs to a study of T cell responses to AZD1222 COVID-19 vaccine. This table comes from immunoSEQ multiplex PCR, and its TCRdb copy is limited to in-frame clones, with some not included. The repertoire consists of around 130,000 clones, with approximately 90% occurring once and the leading ten covering approximately 2.9%. Whole-study findings and limits: Most donors were white British, females outnumbered males, and clonal diversity was possibly underestimated. Seropositive AZD1222 recipients at baseline numbered only five or six. Dominant CD4 TCR responses targeted spike regions 160-218 and 743-854.

The chain links TRBV7-2 to TRBJ2-3; possible D gene TRBD2, 5 bases. Source: peripheral blood, taken 28 days after the second AZD1222 dose. This TCR came from an adult who received the AZD1222 COVID-19 vaccine. CDR3 amino acids: CASTLGGLFPSTDTQYF. The CDR3, as DNA: TGTGCCAGCACGTTGGGCGGGCTCTTCCCTAGCACAGATACGCAGTATTTT.